One and the same sample provided the 13 T cell receptor beta chains below, sequenced in a study of patients and donors after allogeneic stem cell transplantation. Using its own MiXCR run on the RT-PCR reads, TCRdb lists one record per CDR3 protein. The data contain roughly 230,000 distinct CDR3 sequences, roughly 14% of them singletons. Sequenced sample: blood, either unsorted or a sorted T cell fraction (not recorded which). Receptors were obtained from a human donor who was either an allogeneic HSCT recipient or a stem cell or donor lymphocyte infusion donor (not recorded which). It is not recorded whose cells these are; they may come from a transplant donor.

This clonotype has just a few counts. V usage is TRBV27 and J usage is TRBJ2-7; 14 bases line up with TRBD2. The length of the CDR3 is 15 residues. The junction had 6 bases not matched to a gene; V was cut back by 5 bases and J by 6 bases. Germline CDR1 and CDR2: MNHEY and SMNVEV (reference sequence). The CDR3 sequence is CASSPRLAGGAEQYF. The CDR3 DNA follows: TGTGCCAGCAGTCCCCGACTAGCGGGAGGGGCCGAGCAGTACTTC.

The chain uses TRBV7-9 and TRBJ2-5; perhaps TRBD2 as D (5 bases). Germline CDR1 SEHNR, CDR2 FQNEAQ (reference sequence). There are 13 residues in the CDR3. Trimming pared 5 bases from V and 0 bases from J, leaving 7 bases between. CDR3 sequence reads: CASSPDYQETQYF. In DNA, the CDR3 is TGTGCCAGCAGCCCGGACTACCAAGAGACCCAGTACTTC.

This clonotype was seen only a few times. The chain employs TRBV20-1 and TRBJ2-7; 9 nucleotides match TRBD1. CDR1 is DFQATT and CDR2 is SNEGSKA in the germline V gene (reference sequence). There are 16 residues in the CDR3. The junction had 15 bases not matched to a gene; V was cut back by 3 bases and J by 6 bases. Written as DNA, the CDR3 is TGCAGTGCTAGCCCCTTTTTGGGACAGGGAACCTCCGAGCAGTACTTC. Its translation is CSASPFLGQGTSEQYF.

There are a few counts of this clonotype. The V and J genes are TRBV6-2 or TRBV6-3 and TRBJ1-4, with TRBD1 as a possible D gene (6 bases). The V end lost 6 bases, the J end lost 5 bases, and 13 bases lay between the germline ends. The CDR3 length is 14 residues. The germline V gene encodes CDR1 MNHEY and CDR2 SVGEGT. The CDR3 region is CASRPTGKNEKLFF. For the CDR3, the DNA is TGTGCCAGCAGACCGACAGGAAAAAATGAAAAACTGTTTTTT.

The count of this clonotype is one. This rearrangement joins TRBV6-5 to TRBJ1-5; 11 bases line up with TRBD1. Per germline, CDR1 MNHEY and CDR2 SVGAGI. The CDR3 extends over 18 amino acids. V shed 0 bases and J 0 bases; nucleotides not matched to a gene: 4. The CDR3 DNA reads as TGTGCCAGCAGTTACTCAAAGGACAGGGGGCATAGCAATCAGCCCCAGCATTTT. As protein: CASSYSKDRGHSNQPQHF.

J is TRBJ2-3 and V is TRBV7-2, with TRBD2 as a possible D gene (6 bases). Trimming took 4 bases from V and 0 from J, leaving 14 bases between them. The CDR3 totals 16 residues. Germline-derived CDR1 and CDR2 are SGHTA and FQGNSA. CDR3 region: CASSSHSGSSTDTQYF. The CDR3 DNA is TGTGCCAGCAGCTCACATAGCGGTTCTAGCACAGATACGCAGTATTTT.

This clonotype showed up just a few times. The chain's CDR3 is CASSAWDRASSGANVLTF. In DNA, the CDR3 is TGTGCCAGCAGCGCCTGGGACAGGGCTTCCTCTGGGGCCAACGTCCTGACTTTC. The chain recombines TRBV14 with TRBJ2-6; 9 bases are shared with TRBD1. The CDR3 runs 18 residues. The V gene end was trimmed by 5 bases and the J gene end by 0 bases; junction bases not matched to a gene: 8. Germline V CDR1 and CDR2: SGHDN, FVKESK.

The rearrangement uses TRBV6-2 or TRBV6-3 and TRBJ1-1, with a possible D match to TRBD1 (6 bases). Per the germline V gene, CDR1 is MNHEY and CDR2 is SVGEGT. Trimming shortened V by 5 bases and J by 9 bases, and 25 bases separated the two germline ends. This CDR3 contains 16 residues. The CDR3 DNA sequence: TGTGCCAGCAGTACCCATTCCGGGGGGCCAACGAAGAAAGCTTTCTTT. Translated: CASSTHSGGPTKKAFF.

This clonotype has at least ten counts. The rearrangement uses TRBV3-1 and TRBJ1-1; D may be TRBD1 (6 bases). Deletions cut 0 bases from V and 5 bases from J, with 13 bases between. The CDR3 contains 15 residues. In germline, CDR1 is LGHDT, CDR2 YNNKEL (reference sequence). The CDR3 sequence: CASSQEEQGRTEAFF. In DNA, the CDR3 is TGTGCCAGCAGCCAAGAGGAACAGGGCCGGACTGAAGCTTTCTTT.

This clonotype was seen more than once but under ten times. The V call is TRBV7-2, the J call TRBJ1-2; D is perhaps TRBD1 (6 bases). Germline V gene lookup returns CDR1 SGHTA and CDR2 FQGNSA. This CDR3 has 14 amino acids. With 5 bases removed from V and 0 bases from J, the gap between germline ends came to 10 bases. The CDR3 region is CASSIRQANYGYTF. CDR3 sequence (DNA): TGTGCCAGCAGCATTCGACAGGCTAACTATGGCTACACCTTC.

V is TRBV7-2 and J is TRBJ1-6; perhaps TRBD1 as D (5 bases). Trimming shortened V by 5 bases and J by 10 bases, and 18 bases separated the two germline ends. This CDR3 has 15 residues. The germline V gene has CDR1 SGHTA and CDR2 FQGNSA. The CDR3: CASSPIGGGTSPLHF. The CDR3 coding sequence is TGTGCCAGCAGCCCTATTGGGGGTGGTACCTCACCCCTCCACTTT.

The genes are TRBV3-1 and TRBJ1-2, with 9 bases aligning to TRBD1. From germline, CDR1 is LGHDT and CDR2 YNNKEL (reference sequence). After removal of 3 bases from V and 4 bases from J, the junction contained 6 bases not matched to a gene. The CDR3 spans 15 residues. The CDR3 region has the DNA TGTGCCAGCAGCCAGAAACAGGGGGCCGGCTATGGCTACACCTTC. It translates to CASSQKQGAGYGYTF.

This clonotype was picked up a small number of times. The chain couples TRBV7-9 to TRBJ1-1; D remains unclear. V was trimmed by 2 bases and J by 3 bases, leaving 10 bases between them. CDR3 length equals 14 residues. Germline V CDR1 and CDR2: SEHNR, FQNEAQ (reference sequence). The CDR3 bases are TGTGCCAGCAGCTTACATAGTGCGGACACTGAAGCTTTCTTT. Translation gives CASSLHSADTEAFF.